This record concerns one T cell receptor beta chain sequence. The data were produced by immunoSEQ multiplex PCR, yet TCRdb's version contains in-frame clones alone and is incomplete. In the table there are about 380,000 clones, around 90% of which are singletons. The data are from a study of blood T cell repertoires in COVID-19. Trimming at V came to 0 bases and at J to 2 bases, leaving 7 bases not matched to a gene. This CDR3 is built from 16 residues. In germline, CDR1 is SGDLS, CDR2 YYNGEE. Input material: PBMCs or T cells enriched from blood (not recorded which). The chain recombines TRBV9 with TRBJ2-5; 7 bases are a match to TRBD1. This sequence was found in a woman under 30 who had recovered from COVID-19. CDR3 sequence: CASSVAMRGPQETQYF. CDR3 DNA: TGTGCCAGCAGCGTAGCTATGAGGGGGCCGCAAGAGACCCAGTACTTC.